This T cell receptor (beta chain) was recorded in a study of early T cells in non-severe SARS-CoV-2 infection. Across the study: Unsorted whole blood bulk RNA was sequenced, with unpaired chains. Regarding the study as a whole: Using VDJdb, the matching emphasized anti-spike CD8 responses while missing private and CD4 specificities.

Researchers attached unique molecular identifiers to individual cDNA molecules. TCRdb re-called the 5' RACE reads through MiXCR, storing one row per CDR3 protein. The data hold more than 60,000 distinct CDR3 sequences, with 13% observed a single time. This clonotype showed up just a few times. The antigen is unknown. The CDR3 sequence is 15 residues long. V was clipped by 6 bases and J by 3 bases; unmatched bases: 6. The clonotype was recovered from an adult who was a healthcare worker with PCR-confirmed SARS-CoV-2 infection or an uninfected control (not recorded which). Material: whole blood. V is TRBV12-3 or TRBV12-4 and J is TRBJ2-7; 12 nucleotides agree with TRBD2. CDR3 DNA: TGTGCCAGCAGCCCCCAGACTAGCGGGGGCTACGAGCAGTACTTC. It encodes CASSPQTSGGYEQYF.